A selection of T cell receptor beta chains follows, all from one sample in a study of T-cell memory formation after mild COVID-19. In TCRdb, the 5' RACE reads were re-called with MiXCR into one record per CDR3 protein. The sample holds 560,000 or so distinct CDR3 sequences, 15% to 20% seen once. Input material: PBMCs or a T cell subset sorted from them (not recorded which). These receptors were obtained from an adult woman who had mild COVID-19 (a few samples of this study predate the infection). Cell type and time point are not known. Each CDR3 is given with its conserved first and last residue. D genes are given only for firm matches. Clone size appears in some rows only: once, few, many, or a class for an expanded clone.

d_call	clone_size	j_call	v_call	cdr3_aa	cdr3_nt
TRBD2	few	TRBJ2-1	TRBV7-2	CASSLGLAENEQFF	TGTGCCAGCAGCTTGGGACTAGCAGAGAATGAGCAGTTCTTC
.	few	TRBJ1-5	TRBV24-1	CATSDYVSNQPQHF	TGTGCCACCAGTGATTATGTTAGCAATCAGCCCCAGCATTTT
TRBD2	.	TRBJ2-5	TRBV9	CASSVGELAGGRETQYF	TGTGCCAGCAGCGTAGGGGAACTAGCGGGAGGGCGAGAGACCCAGTACTTC
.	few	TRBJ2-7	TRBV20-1	CSARDGRGTYEQYF	TGCAGTGCTAGAGATGGCCGTGGGACCTACGAGCAGTACTTC
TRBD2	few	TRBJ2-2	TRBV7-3	CASSLQPTSGGTDTGELFF	TGTGCCAGCAGCTTACAACCGACTAGCGGGGGAACGGATACCGGGGAGCTGTTTTTT
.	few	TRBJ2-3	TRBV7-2	CASSYPTWGVKTDTQYF	TGTGCCAGCAGCTACCCGACGTGGGGCGTGAAGACAGATACGCAGTATTTT
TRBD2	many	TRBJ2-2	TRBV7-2	CASKGTSGENTGELFF	TGTGCCAGCAAAGGGACTAGCGGGGAAAACACCGGGGAGCTGTTTTTT
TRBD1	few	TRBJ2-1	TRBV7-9	CASSSGQGHNYNEQFF	TGTGCCAGCAGCTCAGGACAGGGCCACAATTACAATGAGCAGTTCTTC
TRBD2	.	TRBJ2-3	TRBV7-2	CASSKRGPGTDTQYF	TGTGCCAGCAGCAAGCGGGGGCCAGGTACAGATACGCAGTATTTT
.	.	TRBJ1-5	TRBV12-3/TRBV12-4	CASTEGQPQHF	TGTGCCAGCACCGAGGGCCAGCCCCAGCATTTT
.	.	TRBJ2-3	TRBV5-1	CASSSGPRGGTDTQYF	TGCGCCAGCAGCTCAGGTCCTCGAGGGGGCACAGATACGCAGTATTTT
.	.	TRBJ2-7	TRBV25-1	CASSADYEQYF	TGTGCCAGCAGTGCAGATTACGAGCAGTACTTC
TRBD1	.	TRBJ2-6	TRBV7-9	CASSYPNRGSGANVLTF	TGTGCCAGCAGCTATCCTAACAGGGGCTCTGGGGCCAACGTCCTGACTTTC
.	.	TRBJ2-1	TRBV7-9	CASSLVRQIEGEQFF	TGTGCCAGCAGCTTAGTTAGACAAATCGAGGGGGAGCAGTTCTTC
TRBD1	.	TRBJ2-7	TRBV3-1	CASSQDQDAWGQGPYEQYF	TGTGCCAGCAGCCAAGACCAGGATGCTTGGGGACAGGGACCCTACGAGCAGTACTTC
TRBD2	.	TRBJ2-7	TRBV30	CAWKSASGRNPLYEQYF	TGTGCCTGGAAATCGGCTAGCGGGAGAAATCCTCTCTACGAGCAGTACTTC
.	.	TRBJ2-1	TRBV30	CDWSGHIYNEQFF	TGTGACTGGAGTGGACATATCTACAATGAGCAGTTCTTC
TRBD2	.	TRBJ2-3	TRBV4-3	CASSQDLTSGGTDTQYF	TGCGCCAGCAGCCAAGATCTGACTAGCGGGGGCACAGATACGCAGTATTTT
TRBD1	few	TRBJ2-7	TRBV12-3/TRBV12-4	CASSSQGVYEQYF	TGTGCCAGCAGTTCCCAGGGGGTCTACGAGCAGTACTTC
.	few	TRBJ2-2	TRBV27	CASSLYRGADTGELFF	TGTGCCAGCAGTTTATATAGAGGGGCGGACACCGGGGAGCTGTTTTTT
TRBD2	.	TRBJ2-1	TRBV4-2	CASSQRASGRLNEQFF	TGTGCCAGCAGCCAACGAGCTAGCGGGAGGTTGAATGAGCAGTTCTTC
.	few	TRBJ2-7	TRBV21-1	CASSKAYSYEQYF	TGTGCCAGCAGCAAGGCCTACTCCTACGAGCAGTACTTC
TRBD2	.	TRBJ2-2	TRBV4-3	CASSRGTSLSEVNTGELFF	TGCGCCAGCAGCCGGGGGACTAGCCTGTCGGAGGTAAACACCGGGGAGCTGTTTTTT
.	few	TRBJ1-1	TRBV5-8	CASSLVTLAGEHTEAFF	TGTGCCAGCAGCTTGGTAACCTTGGCGGGTGAGCACACTGAAGCTTTCTTT
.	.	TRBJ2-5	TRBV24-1	CATSDFKGEEETQYF	TGTGCCACCAGTGATTTTAAGGGGGAGGAAGAGACCCAGTACTTC
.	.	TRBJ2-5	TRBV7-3	CASSLISGLQYF	TGTGCCAGCAGCTTAATATCTGGACTCCAGTACTTC
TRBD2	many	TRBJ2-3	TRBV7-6	CASSLGLAGSSTDTQYF	TGTGCCAGCAGCTTGGGACTAGCGGGGTCCAGCACAGATACGCAGTATTTT
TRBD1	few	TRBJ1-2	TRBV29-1	CSVAGTGGRIAYGYTF	TGCAGCGTTGCTGGGACAGGGGGAAGGATTGCCTATGGCTACACCTTC
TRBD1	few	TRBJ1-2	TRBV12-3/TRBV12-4	CASSFSHRGHYGYTF	TGTGCCAGCAGTTTCTCCCACAGGGGGCACTATGGCTACACCTTC
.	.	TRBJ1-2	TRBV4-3	CASSPSWANYGYTF	TGCGCCAGCAGCCCCTCTTGGGCTAACTATGGCTACACCTTC
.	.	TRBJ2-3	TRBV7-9	CASSLESYTDTQYF	TGTGCCAGCAGCTTAGAGTCGTACACAGATACGCAGTATTTT
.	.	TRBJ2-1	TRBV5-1	CASSFQGGATYNEQFF	TGCGCCAGCAGCTTCCAAGGGGGGGCGACTTACAATGAGCAGTTCTTC
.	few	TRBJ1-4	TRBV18	CASSPKEERANEKLFF	TGTGCCAGCTCACCCAAGGAGGAAAGGGCTAATGAAAAACTGTTTTTT
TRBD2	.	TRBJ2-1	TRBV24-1	CATSEPRTSGYNEQFF	TGTGCCACCAGTGAACCCCGGACTAGCGGATACAATGAGCAGTTCTTC
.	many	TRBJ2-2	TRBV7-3	CASSSELRTAGGTGELFF	TGTGCCAGCAGCTCTGAGCTTCGGACGGCTGGCGGCACCGGGGAGCTGTTTTTT
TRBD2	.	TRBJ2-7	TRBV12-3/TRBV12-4	CASSSGPGTSGEQYF	TGTGCCAGCAGTTCGGGACCCGGGACTAGCGGCGAGCAGTACTTC
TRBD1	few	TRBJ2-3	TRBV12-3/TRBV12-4	CASSPTGTGPTDTQYF	TGTGCCAGCAGCCCGACCGGGACAGGGCCCACAGATACGCAGTATTTT
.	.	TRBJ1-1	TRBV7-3	CASSLMAVPMDTEAFF	TGTGCCAGCAGCTTAATGGCAGTTCCTATGGACACTGAAGCTTTCTTT
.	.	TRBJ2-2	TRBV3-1	CASSTSVYRDTGELFF	TGTGCCAGCAGCACATCCGTCTACAGGGACACCGGGGAGCTGTTTTTT
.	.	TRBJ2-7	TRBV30	CAWSRGQAFEQYF	TGTGCCTGGAGTAGGGGACAAGCCTTCGAGCAGTACTTC
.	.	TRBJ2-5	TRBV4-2	CASSQDQRETQYF	TGTGCCAGCAGCCAAGATCAAAGGGAGACCCAGTACTTC
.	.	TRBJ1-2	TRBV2	CASSPGAGLYGYTF	TGTGCCAGCAGTCCCGGCGCGGGTCTTTATGGCTACACCTTC